This T cell receptor beta chain was recorded in a study of blood T cells in healthy people across ages. The overall study: Template switching caught about one barcoded beta molecule for each two T cells.

Primers used in a second PCR of roughly 6 to 12 cycles were a sample-barcoded 5' primer and a J-beta primer mix. TCRdb re-analysed the 5' RACE reads in MiXCR, keeping a single row per CDR3 protein. The repertoire includes 760,000 or so distinct CDR3 sequences, roughly 25% of them detected once, and 9.4% sits in the top ten. CDR1 LNHDA and CDR2 SQIVND come from the germline V gene (reference sequence). The CDR3 extends over 15 amino acids. V lost 3 bases and J lost 4, with 13 bases in between. Donors were systemically healthy Caucasian individuals from Russia aged roughly 6 to 90 years. A further study also used this sample, focusing on T cells of mothers and their children. As that report states: Several million TCR beta reads per child versus over 9.5 million per mother.

The sample comprised blood. The V and J genes are TRBV19 and TRBJ2-1; maybe TRBD2 (5 bases). The clonotype comes from a boy aged 5 to 17 in good health. CDR3 residues: CASSMSLALYNEQFF. The CDR3 coding sequence is TGTGCCAGTAGTATGAGCCTAGCCCTATACAATGAGCAGTTCTTC.